A single sample is the source of the 17 T cell receptor beta chains below, sequenced in a study of cytomegalovirus exposure and HLA in healthy donors. The PCR employed 60 Vbeta primers together with 13 Jbeta primers. Here immunoSEQ multiplex PCR was the method, and the copy in TCRdb shows in-frame clones only, minus some. The sample yields 95,000 to 150,000 clones, roughly 70% seen once. The sequencing sample was made of PBMCs. The origin of the receptors is a middle-aged woman in good health and CMV-seronegative.

V gene TRBV7-9 combines with J gene TRBJ2-5; D perhaps matches TRBD2 (6 bases). In germline, CDR1 is SEHNR, CDR2 FQNEAQ (reference sequence). V was cut by 3 bases and J by 3 bases, with 14 bases left in between. The CDR3 has 15 residues. DNA of the CDR3: TGTGCCAGCAGCTTGGCAGGTGGGGGGAAAGAGACCCAGTACTTC. Translating gives CASSLAGGGKETQYF.

CDR3 sequence (DNA): TGTGCCAGCAGACGACTAGGAAGCTCCTACGAGCAGTACTTC. Its protein product is CASRRLGSSYEQYF. The rearrangement links TRBV27 to TRBJ2-7, with D possibly TRBD2 on 6 matching bases. The length of the CDR3 is 14 residues. The germline gives CDR1 MNHEY, CDR2 SMNVEV (reference sequence). V was pared by 6 bases and J by 0 bases, with 12 bases between.

Only a few counts were recorded for this clone. The chain has TRBV14 and TRBJ2-6, with D possibly being TRBD1 (6 bases). This CDR3 is built from 19 residues. Per the germline V gene, CDR1 is SGHDN and CDR2 is FVKESK. V dropped 2 bases and J dropped 1 base, with 18 bases sitting between them. CDR3 sequence: CASSQRLLGGRSGANVLTF. The CDR3 DNA reads TGTGCCAGCAGCCAAAGGTTGTTAGGGGGACGGTCTGGGGCCAACGTCCTGACTTTC.

The chain uses TRBV20-1 and TRBJ2-5, with 7 bases lining up with TRBD1. From germline, CDR1 is DFQATT and CDR2 SNEGSKA (reference sequence). The CDR3 is 11 amino acids. The CDR3 sequence: CRADRAETQYF. The CDR3 DNA follows: TGCAGGGCCGACAGGGCGGAGACCCAGTACTTC.

This sequence joins TRBV28 and TRBJ1-1; a weak D match, TRBD1 (6 bases). Deletions cut 5 bases from V and 0 bases from J, with 16 bases between. The CDR3 loop spans 16 amino acids. The germline CDR1 and CDR2 sequences are MDHEN and SYDVKM. CDR3 residues: CASSNLAGVMNTEAFF. The CDR3 coding sequence is TGTGCCAGCAGTAATCTAGCAGGGGTGATGAACACTGAAGCTTTCTTT.

The chain joins TRBV28 to TRBJ1-1; 8 bases line up with TRBD1. The CDR3 is 13 residues long. CDR1 and CDR2 (germline): MDHEN, SYDVKM. J was trimmed by 0 bases and V by 7 bases; bases with no gene match: 1. CDR3: CASKTGVNTEAFF. CDR3 DNA sequence: TGTGCCAGCAAGACAGGGGTGAACACTGAAGCTTTCTTT.

J is TRBJ2-7 and V is TRBV27, with D possibly matching TRBD2 (6 bases). The germline V gene encodes CDR1 MNHEY and CDR2 SMNVEV (reference sequence). Trimming cost V 2 bases and J 0 bases, with 8 bases left between them. The CDR3 loop spans 14 amino acids. The CDR3 bases are TGTGCCAGCAGTTTAGCGGGGCACTCCTACGAGCAGTACTTC. Its translation: CASSLAGHSYEQYF.

V and J are TRBV7-9 and TRBJ2-5, with 9 bases identical to TRBD2. CDR1 and CDR2 from the germline V gene are SEHNR and FQNEAQ (reference sequence). V shed 1 base, J shed 0 bases, and the junction held 0 bases outside the gene matches. CDR3 size: 15 residues. CDR3 sequence reads: CASSLVAGDQETQYF. CDR3 sequence (DNA): TGTGCCAGCAGCTTAGTAGCGGGGGACCAAGAGACCCAGTACTTC.

This chain connects TRBV4-1 to TRBJ1-5; TRBD1 aligns across 9 bases. The CDR3 length is 15 residues. Trimming at V came to 5 bases and at J to 6 bases, leaving 8 bases not matched to a gene. The germline CDR1 and CDR2 sequences are MGHRA and YSYEKL. CDR3 region: CASSAGQGGGQPQHF. DNA of the CDR3: TGCGCCAGCAGCGCGGGACAGGGTGGCGGTCAGCCCCAGCATTTT.

As for this clone: An end of the junction does not agree with germline; a read error may underlie this. The V call is TRBV7-7, the J call TRBJ2-2, with 9 bases matching TRBD1. The germline V gene has CDR1 SSHAT and CDR2 FNYEAQ (reference sequence). This CDR3 has 14 amino acids. CDR3 region: CASSTGGVGGELFF. CDR3 nucleotides: TGTGCTAGCAGCACAGGGGGCGTGGGCGGGGAGCTGTTTTTT.

V is TRBV18 and J is TRBJ2-3; 7 bases line up with TRBD1. The junction had 13 bases not matched to a gene; V was cut back by 4 bases and J by 6 bases. CDR3 length: 16 amino acids. Germline lookup yields CDR1 KGHSH and CDR2 LQKENI. This CDR3 reads CASSQRQGWTDDTQYF. In DNA, the CDR3 is TGTGCCAGCTCACAACGACAGGGATGGACTGATGATACGCAGTATTTT.

This clone occurred once. The junction departs from the called germline gene at one end, perhaps through a read error. Other DNA sequences in this specimen translate into the identical CDR3. The chain has TRBV18 and TRBJ2-2, with a weak D call TRBD1 (5 bases). CDR1 is KGHSH, CDR2 LQKENI, per germline. The CDR3 consists of 15 residues. CDR3 DNA: TGCGCCAGCTCACCCCTTACGACAGACACCGGGGAGCTGTTTTTT. It codes for CASSPLTTDTGELFF.

The chain couples TRBV4-2 to TRBJ2-7; 10 bases map to TRBD1. The ends lost 2 bases at V and 4 bases at J; junction bases unmatched: 2. The CDR3 is made up of 14 amino acids. Germline assignment: CDR1 LGHNA and CDR2 YNFKEQ. In DNA, the CDR3 is TGTGCCAGCAGCCAATCGGGACAGGGGTACGAGCAGTACTTC. It codes for CASSQSGQGYEQYF.

This clone was picked up one time. The rearrangement uses TRBV28 and TRBJ2-7, with TRBD2 as a possible D gene (6 bases). The germline CDR1 and CDR2 sequences are MDHEN and SYDVKM. The V and J ends lost 6 bases and 0 bases respectively, with 12 bases between them. The CDR3 totals 14 residues. The CDR3 spells CASRQGGNSYEQYF. In DNA, the CDR3 is TGTGCCAGCAGACAAGGAGGGAACTCCTACGAGCAGTACTTC.

The V and J genes are TRBV10-3 and TRBJ1-2; 10 nucleotides match TRBD1. With 10 bases clipped from V and 6 bases from J, the junction kept 23 bases outside the gene matches. The CDR3 extends over 18 amino acids. CDR1 and CDR2 (germline): ENHRY, SYGVKD. The CDR3 region is CASRSRAGTGVISHGYTF. The CDR3 bases are TGTGCCAGCAGATCCCGCGCCGGGACAGGGGTTATTAGCCATGGCTACACCTTC.

The chain employs TRBV11-3 and TRBJ2-3; D is perhaps TRBD1 (6 bases). V dropped 4 bases and J dropped 2 bases, with 10 bases sitting between them. CDR1 and CDR2 (germline): SGHNT, YENEEA. The length of the CDR3 is 14 residues. The CDR3 region has the DNA TGTGCCAGCAGCTCGGACAGCTACACAGATACGCAGTATTTT. Encoded protein: CASSSDSYTDTQYF. The whole variable domain, filled in from reference TRBV11-3 and TRBJ2-3, reads EAGVVQSPRYKIIEKKQPVAFWCNPISGHNTLYWYLQNLGQGPELLIRYENEEAVDDSQLPKDRFSAERLKGVDSTLKIQPAELGDSAVYLCASSSDSYTDTQYFGPGTRLTVL.

This chain joins TRBV6-1 and TRBJ1-3; D call uncertain. The germline gives CDR1 MNHNS, CDR2 SASEGT. Trimming left V 0 bases short and J 8 bases short, with 14 bases between. The length of the CDR3 is 15 residues. The chain's CDR3 is CASSEAPGNGDTIYF. As DNA, the CDR3 is TGTGCCAGCAGTGAAGCGCCCGGCAACGGGGACACCATATATTTT.